This TCR beta chain was documented in a study of regulatory T cells in long-lasting Graves disease. TCR beta libraries were built with iRepertoire HTBI primers and Arm-PCR of CDR3 regions. TCRdb itself ran the multiplex PCR reads through MiXCR, one entry per CDR3 protein. The table includes hundreds of thousands of distinct CDR3 sequences, about 13% detected once. V was pared by 5 bases and J by 6 bases, with 12 bases of the junction left unmatched. Germline V CDR1 and CDR2: LNHDA, SQIVND (reference sequence). CDR3 length: 15 amino acids. As for time point: newly diagnosed GD, antithyroid drugs for less than 3 months. TCR sequences were obtained from RNA taken from PBMCs. The same sample was also studied in work on T cells in Graves' hyperthyroidism and ophthalmopathy. From that study: Using 13 V-J features, a model discriminated ophthalmopathy from stable hyperthyroidism.

Sequenced here: peripheral blood mononuclear cells (PBMCs), sampled at new diagnosis, from a patient treated with antithyroid drugs. V gene TRBV19 combines with J gene TRBJ2-7; 8 nucleotides agree with TRBD1. The receptor was derived from a man aged 25-40 years with Graves disease. The DNA for the CDR3 is TGTGCCAGTAGTCCCCGGGACAGGTGGTATTCCGAGCAGTACTTC. Translation: CASSPRDRWYSEQYF.